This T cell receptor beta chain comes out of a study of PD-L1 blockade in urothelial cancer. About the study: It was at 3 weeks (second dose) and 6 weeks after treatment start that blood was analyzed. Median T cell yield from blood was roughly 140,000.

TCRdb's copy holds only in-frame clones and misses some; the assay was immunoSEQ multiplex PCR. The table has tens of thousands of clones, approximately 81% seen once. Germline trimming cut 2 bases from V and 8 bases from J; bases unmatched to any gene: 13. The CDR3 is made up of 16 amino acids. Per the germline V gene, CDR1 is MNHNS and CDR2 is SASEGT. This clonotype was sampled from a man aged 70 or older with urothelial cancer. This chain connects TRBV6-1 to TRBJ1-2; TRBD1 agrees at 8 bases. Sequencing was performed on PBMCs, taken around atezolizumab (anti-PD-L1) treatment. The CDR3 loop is CASSEHLQGGEWGYTF. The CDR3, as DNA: TGTGCCAGCAGTGAACACCTACAGGGGGGAGAATGGGGCTACACCTTC.